This entry lists 22 T cell receptor beta chains sequenced from one sample in a study of T cell changes during pregnancy in multiple sclerosis. The protocol was immunoSEQ multiplex PCR, while the TCRdb copy is restricted to in-frame clones and leaves out a portion. The data hold 50,000 to 65,000 clones, with about 93% observed a single time. Specimen: CD8+ T cells from peripheral blood mononuclear cells, collected in the second trimester of pregnancy. These receptors all stem from a female donor with multiple sclerosis, enrolled in a pregnancy study.

A single count supports this clone. The chain joins TRBV4-2 to TRBJ2-6; possibly TRBD1 for D (5 bases). The V end was cut by 0 bases, the J end by 4 bases, with 13 bases between. The CDR3 has 17 residues. CDR1 LGHNA and CDR2 YNFKEQ come from the germline V gene. In nucleotides, the CDR3 is TGTGCCAGCAGCCAAGATCCCAGGGTGTTCGGGGCCAACGTCCTGACTTTC. Translated, it gives CASSQDPRVFGANVLTF.

The chain recombines TRBV5-1 with TRBJ2-1; D is undetermined. Trimming stripped 6 bases from V and 7 bases from J, with 11 bases between. CDR1 SGHRS and CDR2 YFSETQ come from the germline V gene. The CDR3 extends over 12 amino acids. This CDR3 is CASMGSKNEQFF. The CDR3 DNA reads TGCGCCAGCATGGGTAGCAAGAATGAGCAGTTCTTC.

The chain carries TRBV5-1 and TRBJ2-7; 7 nucleotides align to TRBD1. Germline assignment: CDR1 SGHRS and CDR2 YFSETQ. The V segment lost 3 bases and the J segment 0 bases; nucleotides outside the gene matches: 3. The CDR3 length is 14 residues. The CDR3 is CASSWRQGSYEQYF. The DNA of the CDR3 is TGCGCCAGCAGCTGGCGACAGGGCTCCTACGAGCAGTACTTC. The entire variable domain, with the rest obtained from reference TRBV5-1 and TRBJ2-7, is as follows: KAGVTQTPRYLIKTRGQQVTLSCSPISGHRSVSWYQQTPGQGLQFLFEYFSETQRNKGNFPGRFSGRQFSNSRSEMNVSTLELGDSALYLCASSWRQGSYEQYFGPGTRLTVT.

This chain joins TRBV9 and TRBJ2-2, with D unresolved. Trimming stripped 0 bases from V and 7 bases from J, with 4 bases between. Germline lookup yields CDR1 SGDLS and CDR2 YYNGEE. This CDR3 is 12 amino acids long. The DNA for the CDR3 is TGTGCCAGCAGCGTAGTTAACGGGGAGCTGTTTTTT. Its protein is CASSVVNGELFF.

This clone came up once. The chain is built from TRBV5-6 and TRBJ2-7; a weak D match, TRBD1 (5 bases). Trimming took 4 bases from V and 4 from J, leaving 12 bases between them. The CDR3 has 13 amino acids. Germline lookup yields CDR1 SGHDT and CDR2 YYEEEE. DNA of the CDR3: TGTGCCAGCAGCGCCTGGGGCTTGTACGAGCAGTACTTC. It translates to CASSAWGLYEQYF.

The rearrangement joins TRBV6-4 to TRBJ2-3; 7 bases agree with TRBD2. The CDR3 sequence is 14 residues long. Germline loops: CDR1 MRHNA, CDR2 SNTAGT. Losses at the gene ends were 2 bases for V and 1 base for J; bases not matched to a gene: 0. The CDR3 sequence is CASSDTSGTDTQYF. The DNA of the CDR3 is TGTGCCAGCAGTGACACTAGCGGCACAGATACGCAGTATTTT.

The gene calls are TRBV2 and TRBJ1-2, with 9 bases fitting TRBD1. V dropped 6 bases and J dropped 4; count of bases not matched to a gene: 6. This CDR3 spans 14 amino acids. Per the germline V gene, CDR1 is SNHLY and CDR2 is FYNNEI. The CDR3 DNA is TGTGCCAGCAGGGGGACAGGGTGGGGCTATGGCTACACCTTC. Translating gives CASRGTGWGYGYTF.

This chain links TRBV29-1 with TRBJ2-7; D may be TRBD2 (5 bases). There are 13 residues in the CDR3. Germline assignment: CDR1 SQVTM and CDR2 ANQGSEA. Trimming took off 4 bases at V and 3 bases at J, with 13 bases between the two ends. The CDR3 nucleotides read TGCAGCGTTGTAATGTTGACTAACTACGAGCAGTACTTC. Translated: CSVVMLTNYEQYF.

The chain joins TRBV2 to TRBJ2-2, with TRBD2 as a possible D gene (6 bases). Trimming shortened V by 6 bases and J by 3 bases, and 14 bases separated the two germline ends. The CDR3 is 15 residues long. CDR1 is SNHLY and CDR2 is FYNNEI in the germline V gene. The CDR3 sequence is CASRSSGYHTGELFF. CDR3 coding DNA: TGTGCCAGCAGAAGCAGCGGGTATCACACCGGGGAGCTGTTTTTT.

This rearrangement joins TRBV27 to TRBJ1-4, with D tentatively TRBD1 (6 bases). The CDR3 spans 14 residues. V lost 3 bases, J lost 3 bases, and 8 bases lay in between. Germline CDR1 and CDR2: MNHEY and SMNVEV (reference sequence). CDR3 amino acids: CASSFQGSNEKLFF. The CDR3 DNA reads as TGTGCCAGCAGTTTTCAGGGGTCTAATGAAAAACTGTTTTTT.

The V call is TRBV19, the J call TRBJ2-7, with TRBD2 as a possible D gene (5 bases). V was shortened by 6 bases and J by 3 bases, with 9 bases between the two germline ends. CDR1 and CDR2 (germline): LNHDA, SQIVND (reference sequence). The CDR3 runs to 12 residues. The CDR3, as DNA: TGTGCCAGTAGCCCCACTAGCTACGAGCAGTACTTC. Encoded protein: CASSPTSYEQYF.

This chain links TRBV5-4 with TRBJ2-2; 13 bases agree with TRBD2. The CDR3 extends over 15 amino acids. Germline V lookup: CDR1 SGHNT, CDR2 YYREEE (reference sequence). J was trimmed by 9 bases and V by 5 bases; bases with no gene match: 7. CDR3 nucleotide sequence: TGTGCCAGCAGTTACGGACTAGCGGGAGCAAGGGAGCTGTTTTTT. Residues: CASSYGLAGARELFF.

This rearrangement joins TRBV19 to TRBJ2-7; 11 nucleotides match TRBD2. The CDR3 sequence is 15 residues long. V trimming: 5 bases; J trimming: 2 bases; junction bases outside the gene matches: 5. The germline V gene encodes CDR1 LNHDA and CDR2 SQIVND (reference sequence). CDR3 sequence: CASSFGTSGAYEQYF. As DNA, the CDR3 is TGTGCCAGTAGTTTCGGGACTAGCGGCGCCTACGAGCAGTACTTC.

This chain joins TRBV27 and TRBJ2-1, with TRBD2 matching 7 bases. V lost 7 bases and J lost 7; bases outside the gene matches: 10. CDR3 length equals 14 residues. From germline, CDR1 is MNHEY and CDR2 SMNVEV (reference sequence). The CDR3 DNA sequence: TGTGCCAGCACCCCAGCGGGGTATAAAAATGAGCAGTTCTTC. It is translated as CASTPAGYKNEQFF.

The chain employs TRBV19 and TRBJ2-1; 9 bases match TRBD2. V lost 5 bases, J lost 6 bases, and 8 bases stayed unmatched. CDR3 length: 15 residues. Germline V gives CDR1 LNHDA, CDR2 SQIVND (reference sequence). In DNA form, the CDR3 reads TGTGCCAGTAGTTTTTCTCCTAGCGGGGTCAATGAGCAGTTCTTC. Translated: CASSFSPSGVNEQFF.

The chain's CDR3 is CASSFGTVFPEAFF. As DNA, the CDR3 is TGTGCCAGCAGCTTCGGGACAGTCTTCCCTGAAGCTTTCTTT. The chain joins TRBV7-9 to TRBJ1-1, with 7 positions matching TRBD1. With V trimmed by 3 bases and J by 6 bases, 7 bases remained unmatched. The CDR3 extends over 14 amino acids. The germline CDR1 and CDR2 sequences are SEHNR and FQNEAQ (reference sequence). Full variable domain (outside the CDR3, taken from reference TRBV7-9 and TRBJ1-1): DTGVSQNPRHKITKRGQNVTFRCDPISEHNRLYWYRQTLGQGPEFLTYFQNEAQLEKSRLLSDRFSAERPKGSFSTLEIQRTEQGDSAMYLCASSFGTVFPEAFFGQGTRLTVV.

The chain employs TRBV2 and TRBJ1-1; D call uncertain. The CDR3 runs 15 residues. Germline V CDR1 and CDR2: SNHLY, FYNNEI. The V end was cut by 6 bases, the J end by 0 bases, with 14 bases between. Here the CDR3 DNA reads TGTGCCAGCAGGGAAACATTTTATTTGAACACTGAAGCTTTCTTT. As protein: CASRETFYLNTEAFF. Supplemented by reference TRBV2 and TRBJ1-1, the full variable domain reads EPEVTQTPSHQVTQMGQEVILRCVPISNHLYFYWYRQILGQKVEFLVSFYNNEISEKSEIFDDQFSVERPDGSNFTLKIRSTKLEDSAMYFCASRETFYLNTEAFFGQGTRLTVV.

This clone was recorded only once. V gene TRBV7-9 combines with J gene TRBJ2-7; D possibly corresponds to TRBD2 (6 bases). The germline V gene has CDR1 SEHNR and CDR2 FQNEAQ (reference sequence). The CDR3 spans 12 residues. The V end was cut by 8 bases, the J end by 5 bases, with 13 bases between. The CDR3 bases are TGTGCCAGCGATGGGGGGACCGACGAGCAGTACTTC. Translating gives CASDGGTDEQYF. Together with reference TRBV7-9 and TRBJ2-7, the CDR3 gives the full variable domain: DTGVSQNPRHKITKRGQNVTFRCDPISEHNRLYWYRQTLGQGPEFLTYFQNEAQLEKSRLLSDRFSAERPKGSFSTLEIQRTEQGDSAMYLCASDGGTDEQYFGPGTRLTVT.

The genes are TRBV6-5 and TRBJ2-7; D uncertain. The CDR3 extends over 13 amino acids. V lost 4 bases and J 3 bases, leaving 10 bases between the germline ends. The V gene's germline CDR1 is MNHEY and CDR2 SVGAGI. CDR3 in DNA: TGTGCCAGCAGTTCGGGTCTTTACTACGAGCAGTACTTC. As protein: CASSSGLYYEQYF.

The rearrangement joins TRBV5-4 to TRBJ2-1; 11 bases fit TRBD2. CDR3 size: 17 residues. V lost 0 bases and J lost 4; bases outside the gene matches: 6. From germline, CDR1 is SGHNT and CDR2 YYREEE (reference sequence). CDR3 nucleotide sequence: TGTGCCAGCAGCTTGGGCAGCCGACTAGCGGGGTACAATGAGCAGTTCTTC. Its translation is CASSLGSRLAGYNEQFF.

The V call is TRBV6-1, the J call TRBJ2-7, with D unclear. Per germline, CDR1 MNHNS and CDR2 SASEGT. The V and J ends lost 3 bases and 7 bases respectively, with 4 bases between them. CDR3 length equals 10 residues. The CDR3 DNA reads as TGTGCCAGCAGTGACTATGAGCAGTACTTC. Protein sequence: CASSDYEQYF.

V and J are TRBV29-1 and TRBJ2-7; possible D gene TRBD1, 5 bases. Germline V lookup: CDR1 SQVTM, CDR2 ANQGSEA. V dropped 6 bases and J dropped 5 bases, with 14 bases sitting between them. This CDR3 contains 12 residues. CDR3 coding DNA: TGCAGCGTAGGGCAGGGCGTTAACGAGCAGTACTTC. Its translation: CSVGQGVNEQYF.